Below are 2 T cell receptor beta chains sequenced from a single sample in a study of shared clonotypes between healthy human individuals. Sequencing was performed with immunoSEQ multiplex PCR; in TCRdb, only in-frame clones are kept and a portion is missing. In the table there are about 1.5 million clones, 98% of which are singletons. What was sequenced was naive CD4+ T cells sorted from blood. As for subset: CD45RA+ positively selected. These receptors were collected from a man aged 25 to 40 in good health.

The chain joins TRBV7-6 to TRBJ2-3; no clear D. V lost 1 base and J lost 4, with 6 bases in between. The CDR3 is made up of 13 amino acids. CDR1 SGHVS and CDR2 FNYEAQ come from the germline V gene. CDR3 DNA sequence: TGTGCCAGCAGCTTAGGAGCCGCAGATACGCAGTATTTT. It codes for CASSLGAADTQYF.

V gene TRBV6-1 combines with J gene TRBJ2-7; D tentatively reads TRBD1 or TRBD2 (5 bases each). Germline CDR1 is MNHNS and CDR2 is SASEGT. This CDR3 has 15 amino acids. Trimming removed 4 bases from V and 2 bases from J, with 15 bases in between. CDR3 DNA: TGTGCCAGCAGTGTAGTTGGGACGGACACCTACGAGCAGTACTTC. Translation gives CASSVVGTDTYEQYF.